These 30 T cell receptor beta chains were all obtained from the same sample, sequenced in a study of blood T cell repertoires in COVID-19. TCRdb's copy holds only in-frame clones and misses some; the assay was immunoSEQ multiplex PCR. The sample comprises about 190,000 clones, roughly four fifths of which are singletons, and 9.5% to 15% rests with the top ten. Material for sequencing was peripheral blood. The receptors come from a woman between 45 and 60 years old with acute or convalescent COVID-19.

V gene TRBV19 combines with J gene TRBJ1-5, with TRBD1 identical over 9 bases. V trimming: 4 bases; J trimming: 1 base; junction bases outside the gene matches: 8. Germline CDR1 LNHDA, CDR2 SQIVND (reference sequence). This CDR3 spans 17 amino acids. The CDR3 is CASSTGPGTGSNQPQHF. CDR3 coding DNA: TGTGCCAGTAGTACGGGCCCCGGGACAGGGAGCAATCAGCCCCAGCATTTT. Combining the CDR3 with reference TRBV19 and TRBJ1-5 gives the whole variable domain DGGITQSPKYLFRKEGQNVTLSCEQNLNHDAMYWYRQDPGQGLRLIYYSQIVNDFQKGDIAEGYSVSREKKESFPLTVTSAQKNPTAFYLCASSTGPGTGSNQPQHFGDGTRLSIL.

This sequence joins TRBV30 and TRBJ1-6; 7 nucleotides match TRBD1. Germline lookup yields CDR1 GTSNPN and CDR2 SVGIG (reference sequence). After removal of 1 base from V and 10 bases from J, the junction contained 4 bases not matched to a gene. The CDR3 totals 13 residues. The CDR3 coding sequence is TGTGCCTGGAGTGACAGGGGACACTCACCCCTCCACTTT. Its translation: CAWSDRGHSPLHF.

The chain combines TRBV19 with TRBJ2-1, with a possible D match to TRBD2 (7 bases). This CDR3 has 17 amino acids. Between the trimmed V and J ends, which lost 5 bases and 7 bases, there was a span of 24 bases. In germline, CDR1 is LNHDA, CDR2 SQIVND (reference sequence). The CDR3 loop is CASSPPGGGRAGNEQFF. In DNA form, the CDR3 reads TGTGCCAGTAGTCCCCCTGGAGGGGGGAGGGCCGGAAATGAGCAGTTCTTC.

The J gene is TRBJ1-4, the V gene TRBV7-8; D remains ambiguous. V was clipped by 2 bases and J by 8 bases, with 12 bases between them. Germline-derived CDR1 and CDR2 are SGHVS and FQNEAQ. This CDR3 has 14 amino acids. The CDR3 sequence: CASSLKETSEKLFF. In DNA, the CDR3 is TGTGCCAGCAGCTTAAAGGAGACTTCCGAAAAACTGTTTTTT.

This clone has only one observation. This chain joins TRBV27 and TRBJ2-1; TRBD2 might be the D (5 bases). CDR3 length equals 16 residues. In germline, CDR1 is MNHEY, CDR2 SMNVEV (reference sequence). Trimming took off 5 bases at V and 6 bases at J, with 20 bases between the two ends. CDR3 nucleotides: TGTGCCAGCAGTGCCCTTGGAAGCGGCCCCACCAATGAGCAGTTCTTC. Amino acid sequence: CASSALGSGPTNEQFF.

The chain is built from TRBV14 and TRBJ1-6; D gene ambiguous. Germline V lookup: CDR1 SGHDN, CDR2 FVKESK. Trimming took off 5 bases at V and 7 bases at J, with 6 bases between the two ends. The CDR3 sequence is 12 residues long. CDR3 in amino acids: CASSERNSPLHF. In nucleotides, the CDR3 is TGTGCCAGCAGCGAACGGAATTCACCCCTCCACTTT.

The chain recombines TRBV5-4 with TRBJ1-6; D may be TRBD1 (5 bases). There are 13 residues in the CDR3. The germline V gene encodes CDR1 SGHNT and CDR2 YYREEE (reference sequence). Trimming left V 4 bases short and J 8 bases short, with 10 bases between. The CDR3 loop reads CASSVDRDSPLHF. CDR3 DNA sequence: TGTGCCAGCAGCGTTGACAGAGATTCACCCCTCCACTTT.

V and J are TRBV7-2 and TRBJ2-5; the match to TRBD1 covers 11 bases. The ends lost 5 bases at V and 1 base at J; junction bases unmatched: 0. Looked up from germline, CDR1 is SGHTA and CDR2 is FQGNSA. The CDR3 covers 14 residues. The CDR3 DNA sequence: TGTGCCAGCAGCGGACAGGGGGCCCAAGAGACCCAGTACTTC. This encodes CASSGQGAQETQYF.

The chain recombines TRBV27 with TRBJ1-2, with 9 bases aligning to TRBD1. CDR1 and CDR2 (germline): MNHEY, SMNVEV (reference sequence). V dropped 1 base and J dropped 8; count of bases not matched to a gene: 5. The length of the CDR3 is 14 residues. For the CDR3, the DNA is TGTGCCAGCAGTTTATTGGGACAGGGCGGAGGCTACACCTTC. It yields the protein CASSLLGQGGGYTF.

This clone has just a few counts. The V gene is TRBV25-1, the J gene TRBJ1-5, with a possible D match to TRBD1 (5 bases). CDR1 and CDR2 (germline): MGHDK, SYGVNS. With 1 base removed from V and 4 bases from J, the gap between germline ends came to 11 bases. The CDR3 spans 15 residues. The CDR3 region has the DNA TGTGCCAGCAGTGAATGGGGCAGGGAAAATCAGCCCCAGCATTTT. Encoded protein: CASSEWGRENQPQHF.

V usage is TRBV19 and J usage is TRBJ2-7; D perhaps matches TRBD2 (5 bases). The V end was cut by 5 bases, the J end by 4 bases, with 15 bases between. The germline gives CDR1 LNHDA, CDR2 SQIVND (reference sequence). This CDR3 comprises 14 residues. The CDR3 nucleotides are TGTGCCAGTAGTTCCCAGGAGGAAAAATACGAGCAGTACTTC. Its protein is CASSSQEEKYEQYF. Full variable domain (outside the CDR3, taken from reference TRBV19 and TRBJ2-7): DGGITQSPKYLFRKEGQNVTLSCEQNLNHDAMYWYRQDPGQGLRLIYYSQIVNDFQKGDIAEGYSVSREKKESFPLTVTSAQKNPTAFYLCASSSQEEKYEQYFGPGTRLTVT.

The rearrangement joins TRBV5-6 to TRBJ2-2, with 7 bases lining up with TRBD1. The V gene's germline CDR1 is SGHDT and CDR2 YYEEEE. The CDR3 contains 16 residues. Losses at the gene ends were 2 bases for V and 4 bases for J; bases not matched to a gene: 8. The CDR3 DNA sequence: TGTGCCAGCAGCTTCCGACAGGGAGTTTTCACCGGGGAGCTGTTTTTT. This encodes CASSFRQGVFTGELFF.

The chain couples TRBV6-2 or TRBV6-3 to TRBJ1-2; a possible D gene is TRBD1 (5 bases). The CDR3 has 16 residues. Germline CDR1 MNHEY, CDR2 SVGEGT. Trimming shortened V by 4 bases and J by 4 bases, and 19 bases separated the two germline ends. CDR3 DNA sequence: TGTGCCAGCAGTTCCCGTGGAGGGGTCCCCCTCTATGGCTACACCTTC. Amino acids: CASSSRGGVPLYGYTF.

This chain connects TRBV7-2 to TRBJ1-5, with D unresolved. This CDR3 has 13 residues. V was shortened by 5 bases and J by 6 bases, with 11 bases between the two germline ends. Germline V gene data show CDR1 as SGHTA and CDR2 as FQGNSA. CDR3 nucleotide sequence: TGTGCCAGCAGCGCGGGTCTCGGTCAGCCCCAGCATTTT. This sequence encodes CASSAGLGQPQHF.

The chain uses TRBV28 and TRBJ1-1, with TRBD1 matching 7 bases. The length of the CDR3 is 13 residues. V shed 0 bases, J shed 6 bases, and the junction held 1 base outside the gene matches. Per the germline V gene, CDR1 is MDHEN and CDR2 is SYDVKM. The CDR3 nucleotides read TGTGCCAGCAGTTTATGGACAGGGTCTGAAGCTTTCTTT. Residues: CASSLWTGSEAFF.

The V and J genes are TRBV7-9 and TRBJ1-6; TRBD1 matches 7 bases. The junction had 5 bases not matched to a gene; V was cut back by 5 bases and J by 7 bases. The CDR3 has 14 amino acids. The germline V gene has CDR1 SEHNR and CDR2 FQNEAQ (reference sequence). For the CDR3, the DNA is TGTGCCAGCAGCGACAGGGAATGGAATTCACCCCTCCACTTT. This translates into CASSDREWNSPLHF.

This clone was detected only once. The chain employs TRBV7-8 and TRBJ2-5; TRBD2 aligns across 7 bases. V dropped 3 bases and J dropped 2; count of bases not matched to a gene: 9. The germline CDR1 and CDR2 sequences are SGHVS and FQNEAQ. The CDR3 has 16 amino acids. CDR3 bases: TGTGCCAGCAGCTTCCTCGGGGGAGGGTGGCAAGAGACCCAGTACTTC. It translates to CASSFLGGGWQETQYF.

The genes are TRBV6-5 and TRBJ1-4; a weak D match, TRBD1 (6 bases). V was pared by 8 bases and J by 7 bases, with 14 bases between. Per germline, CDR1 MNHEY and CDR2 SVGAGI. This CDR3 is built from 13 residues. The CDR3 DNA reads TGTGCCAGCCACAGGACAGATGGTGAAAAACTGTTTTTT. Its translation is CASHRTDGEKLFF.

This chain uses TRBV25-1 with TRBJ2-3; no reliable D call. Germline V gives CDR1 MGHDK, CDR2 SYGVNS. Trimming took 3 bases from V and 6 from J, leaving 13 bases between them. This CDR3 has 14 amino acids. CDR3 residues: CASSEGSVFDTQYF. CDR3 sequence (DNA): TGTGCCAGCAGTGAGGGCTCAGTTTTTGATACGCAGTATTTT.

This chain uses TRBV18 with TRBJ1-2; 8 bases line up with TRBD1. Germline V gives CDR1 KGHSH, CDR2 LQKENI. The V segment lost 3 bases and the J segment 3 bases; nucleotides outside the gene matches: 0. The length of the CDR3 is 13 residues. CDR3 DNA sequence: TGTGCCAGCTCACCGGACAGGGACTATGGCTACACCTTC. It is translated as CASSPDRDYGYTF.

The chain links TRBV27 to TRBJ2-5; D gene ambiguous. This CDR3 spans 13 amino acids. Trimming stripped 1 base from V and 4 bases from J, with 7 bases between. Germline CDR1 and CDR2: MNHEY and SMNVEV (reference sequence). The CDR3 nucleotides are TGTGCCAGCAGTTTATTTAGATCAGAGACCCAGTACTTC. Translation: CASSLFRSETQYF.

The chain uses TRBV19 and TRBJ2-2; TRBD1 matches 7 bases. The trim removed 7 bases at V and 2 bases at J, leaving 4 bases unmatched. Germline V gene data show CDR1 as LNHDA and CDR2 as SQIVND (reference sequence). The CDR3 consists of 14 residues. In nucleotides, the CDR3 is TGTGCCAGTAAGGGACAGCTCAACACCGGGGAGCTGTTTTTT. Its translation is CASKGQLNTGELFF.

The rearrangement joins TRBV28 to TRBJ2-2; TRBD2 matches at 8 bases. The CDR3 contains 15 residues. V was pared by 6 bases and J by 4 bases, with 7 bases of the junction left unmatched. Germline assignment: CDR1 MDHEN and CDR2 SYDVKM. CDR3 sequence: CASSPAGAFTGELFF. In DNA, the CDR3 is TGTGCCAGCAGCCCAGCGGGAGCATTCACCGGGGAGCTGTTTTTT.

The V and J genes are TRBV27 and TRBJ2-2, with 16 bases aligning to TRBD2. Trimming cost V 2 bases and J 5 bases; bases outside gene matches: 8. Looked up from germline, CDR1 is MNHEY and CDR2 is SMNVEV (reference sequence). The CDR3 runs to 19 residues. CDR3 coding DNA: TGTGCCAGCAGTTTAGCCGGGACTAGCGGGAGGGCCGGGACCGGGGAGCTGTTTTTT. The encoded protein is CASSLAGTSGRAGTGELFF.

V is TRBV5-1 and J is TRBJ1-5; TRBD1 agrees at 7 bases. The germline gives CDR1 SGHRS, CDR2 YFSETQ. V shed 2 bases and J 5 bases; nucleotides not matched to a gene: 10. The CDR3 loop spans 16 amino acids. The CDR3 region has the DNA TGCGCCAGCAGCTTAGGTTCCGGGACAGTTCATCAGCCCCAGCATTTT. Protein sequence: CASSLGSGTVHQPQHF.

The chain employs TRBV30 and TRBJ2-2; D gene uncertain. This CDR3 has 11 amino acids. Germline values: CDR1 GTSNPN, CDR2 SVGIG (reference sequence). V lost 4 bases and J 9 bases, leaving 9 bases between the germline ends. The CDR3, as DNA: TGTGCCTGGACCCTCACTCGGGAGCTGTTTTTT. It codes for CAWTLTRELFF.

This chain uses TRBV9 with TRBJ1-1, with D uncertain. Per the germline V gene, CDR1 is SGDLS and CDR2 is YYNGEE. V lost 0 bases to trimming and J lost 0 bases, with 6 bases between them. CDR3 length: 14 residues. The DNA of the CDR3 is TGTGCCAGCAGCGTAGGGGAGATGAACACTGAAGCTTTCTTT. It translates to CASSVGEMNTEAFF. The full variable domain, rest sourced from reference TRBV9 and TRBJ1-1, is DSGVTQTPKHLITATGQRVTLRCSPRSGDLSVYWYQQSLDQGLQFLIQYYNGEERAKGNILERFSAQQFPDLHSELNLSSLELGDSALYFCASSVGEMNTEAFFGQGTRLTVV.

CDR3 protein: CASSTVGTTYEQYF. The CDR3 nucleotides are TGTGCCAGTAGCACAGTTGGGACAACGTACGAGCAGTACTTC. J is TRBJ2-7 and V is TRBV19; maybe TRBD1 (6 bases). V gave up 6 bases and J gave up 4 bases, with 16 bases separating them. CDR3 length equals 14 residues. Germline V gives CDR1 LNHDA, CDR2 SQIVND (reference sequence). Looking up the rest from reference TRBV19 and TRBJ2-7 gives the full variable domain: DGGITQSPKYLFRKEGQNVTLSCEQNLNHDAMYWYRQDPGQGLRLIYYSQIVNDFQKGDIAEGYSVSREKKESFPLTVTSAQKNPTAFYLCASSTVGTTYEQYFGPGTRLTVT.

The J gene is TRBJ2-4, the V gene TRBV14; the match to TRBD2 covers 10 bases. J was trimmed by 7 bases and V by 4 bases; bases with no gene match: 10. Germline CDR1 reads SGHDN; CDR2 reads FVKESK. The CDR3 spans 16 residues. CDR3 in DNA: TGTGCCAGCAGCCGTCGAGGTAGCGGGGGGCCGAACATTCAGTACTTC. This sequence encodes CASSRRGSGGPNIQYF.

This clone was observed a handful of times. This sequence joins TRBV28 and TRBJ1-2, with D maybe TRBD1 (5 bases). CDR1 and CDR2 from the germline V gene are MDHEN and SYDVKM. V lost 8 bases, J lost 4 bases, and 20 bases lay in between. The CDR3 contains 15 residues. CDR3 bases: TGTGCCAGCTCCACCGCGTTGGGGGGTACCTATGGCTACACCTTC. Protein: CASSTALGGTYGYTF.